This TCR beta chain was sequenced during a study of technical replicates of blood from a few donors. Data came from immunoSEQ multiplex PCR; TCRdb stores just in-frame clones and leaves some out. The sample has approximately 75,000 clones, around 97% seen once; the top ten hold less than 0.2%. The ends lost 6 bases at V and 3 bases at J; junction bases unmatched: 0. This CDR3 is built from 14 residues. Germline values: CDR1 MNHNS, CDR2 SASEGT. The source of this sequence is a human donor in good health. The chain uses TRBV6-1 and TRBJ2-3; TRBD2 agrees at 13 bases. The sequenced material came from T cells isolated from PBMCs. As DNA, the CDR3 is TGTGCCAGCAGGGGACTAGCGGGGACAGATACGCAGTATTTT. Its translation is CASRGLAGTDTQYF.